A selection of T cell receptor beta chains follows, all from one sample in a study of low-dose radiotherapy and immunotherapy resistance in tumors. Via MiXCR, TCRdb re-called the reads, giving one row per CDR3 protein. The sample has some 71,000 distinct CDR3 sequences, more than 25% seen once; the top ten hold over 8.5%. The sample in question was PBMCs, obtained before treatment. The receptors derive from a female donor with ovarian cancer. CDR3s include the opening cysteine and the closing phenylalanine or tryptophan. Fields, in order: V gene, CDR3 length, J gene, D gene, clone size, CDR3 protein, CDR3 DNA. D genes are given only for firm matches. Rows give clone size only sometimes, using once, few, many, or a class for an expanded clone.

V gene: TRBV6-1
CDR3 length: 15
J gene: TRBJ2-7
D gene: .
clone size: few
CDR3 protein: CASSLTGYDSYEQYF
CDR3 DNA: TGTGCCAGCAGTCTGACAGGTTACGACTCCTACGAGCAGTACTTC

V gene: TRBV12-3/TRBV12-4
CDR3 length: 15
J gene: TRBJ2-2
D gene: TRBD2
clone size: many
CDR3 protein: CASSLGTSGVGELFF
CDR3 DNA: TGTGCCAGCAGTTTGGGGACTAGCGGCGTCGGGGAGCTGTTTTTT

V gene: TRBV7-9
CDR3 length: 18
J gene: TRBJ1-2
D gene: .
clone size: many
CDR3 protein: CASSFAGPDSQINYGYTF
CDR3 DNA: TGTGCCAGCAGCTTTGCCGGGCCAGACTCTCAAATTAACTATGGCTACACCTTC

V gene: TRBV7-9
CDR3 length: 14
J gene: TRBJ2-1
D gene: TRBD2
clone size: .
CDR3 protein: CASSLMLAANEQFF
CDR3 DNA: TGTGCCAGCAGCTTAATGCTAGCGGCCAATGAGCAGTTCTTC

V gene: TRBV7-6
CDR3 length: 16
J gene: TRBJ2-3
D gene: TRBD2
clone size: many
CDR3 protein: CASSLTSGGLTDTQYF
CDR3 DNA: TGTGCCAGCAGCCTGACTAGCGGGGGGCTCACAGATACGCAGTATTTT

V gene: TRBV19
CDR3 length: 14
J gene: TRBJ2-3
D gene: TRBD2
clone size: many
CDR3 protein: CASVAGGLTDTQYF
CDR3 DNA: TGTGCCAGTGTCGCGGGGGGCCTCACAGATACGCAGTATTTT

V gene: TRBV7-2
CDR3 length: 13
J gene: TRBJ1-5
D gene: .
clone size: many
CDR3 protein: CASSLATNQPQHF
CDR3 DNA: TGTGCCAGCAGCTTAGCCACAAATCAGCCCCAGCATTTT

V gene: TRBV7-8
CDR3 length: 13
J gene: TRBJ1-3
D gene: .
clone size: many
CDR3 protein: CASSPMGGYTIYF
CDR3 DNA: TGTGCCAGCAGCCCGATGGGAGGTTACACCATATATTTT

V gene: TRBV2
CDR3 length: 19
J gene: TRBJ2-2
D gene: .
clone size: .
CDR3 protein: CASSRPGGLHTGELFFFFF
CDR3 DNA: .

V gene: TRBV5-6
CDR3 length: 15
J gene: TRBJ1-1
D gene: .
clone size: many
CDR3 protein: CASSLDWGEGTEAFF
CDR3 DNA: TGTGCCAGCAGCTTGGATTGGGGGGAGGGCACTGAAGCTTTCTTT

V gene: TRBV29-1
CDR3 length: 13
J gene: TRBJ1-1
D gene: .
clone size: .
CDR3 protein: CSVRVDMNTEAFF
CDR3 DNA: TGCAGCGTCCGGGTGGATATGAACACTGAAGCTTTCTTT

V gene: TRBV15
CDR3 length: 16
J gene: TRBJ1-2
D gene: TRBD1
clone size: many
CDR3 protein: CATSAGQGIPRRGYTF
CDR3 DNA: TGTGCCACCAGCGCTGGACAGGGAATCCCCAGGAGGGGCTACACCTTC

V gene: TRBV12-3/TRBV12-4
CDR3 length: 12
J gene: TRBJ1-1
D gene: .
clone size: many
CDR3 protein: CASSPENTEAFF
CDR3 DNA: TGTGCCAGCAGCCCTGAAAACACTGAAGCTTTCTTT

V gene: TRBV6-1
CDR3 length: 12
J gene: TRBJ1-1
D gene: .
clone size: few
CDR3 protein: CASSYEETEAFF
CDR3 DNA: TGTGCCAGCAGTTACGAGGAAACTGAAGCTTTCTTT

V gene: TRBV4-1
CDR3 length: 17
J gene: TRBJ1-2
D gene: .
clone size: once
CDR3 protein: CASSQAVDLRTNYGYTF
CDR3 DNA: TGTGCCAGCAGCCAAGCCGTCGACCTTCGGACCAACTATGGCTACACCTTC

V gene: TRBV30
CDR3 length: 13
J gene: TRBJ1-1
D gene: .
clone size: many
CDR3 protein: CAWSRAGNTEAFF
CDR3 DNA: TGTGCCTGGAGTAGGGCAGGGAACACTGAAGCTTTCTTT

V gene: TRBV20-1
CDR3 length: 16
J gene: TRBJ1-1
D gene: .
clone size: many
CDR3 protein: CSARDGRAAPNTEAFF
CDR3 DNA: TGCAGTGCTAGAGACGGGAGGGCCGCCCCGAACACTGAAGCTTTCTTT

V gene: TRBV12-3/TRBV12-4
CDR3 length: 15
J gene: TRBJ2-6
D gene: .
clone size: many
CDR3 protein: CASSITGSGANVLTF
CDR3 DNA: TGTGCCAGCAGTATAACAGGGTCTGGGGCCAACGTCCTGACTTTC

V gene: TRBV5-1
CDR3 length: 16
J gene: TRBJ1-6
D gene: TRBD1
clone size: .
CDR3 protein: CASSPGQGGENSPLHF
CDR3 DNA: TGCGCCAGCAGCCCGGGACAGGGGGGTGAAAATTCACCCCTCCACTTT

V gene: TRBV12-3/TRBV12-4
CDR3 length: 15
J gene: TRBJ1-1
D gene: .
clone size: many
CDR3 protein: CASSLTGWGQTEAFF
CDR3 DNA: TGTGCCAGCAGTCTTACCGGGTGGGGGCAGACTGAAGCTTTCTTT

V gene: TRBV20-1
CDR3 length: 13
J gene: TRBJ2-5
D gene: TRBD1
clone size: many
CDR3 protein: CSLPGTGQETQYF
CDR3 DNA: TGCAGCTTACCCGGGACAGGCCAAGAGACCCAGTACTTC

V gene: TRBV5-8
CDR3 length: 15
J gene: TRBJ1-2
D gene: .
clone size: many
CDR3 protein: CASSSPGPRTGGYTF
CDR3 DNA: TGTGCCAGCAGCTCCCCCGGCCCTCGAACGGGCGGCTACACCTTC

V gene: TRBV4-2
CDR3 length: 15
J gene: TRBJ1-2
D gene: .
clone size: many
CDR3 protein: CASSQVGSPYYGYTF
CDR3 DNA: TGTGCCAGCAGCCAAGTTGGGTCGCCCTACTATGGCTACACCTTC

V gene: TRBV20-1
CDR3 length: 13
J gene: TRBJ1-2
D gene: .
clone size: many
CDR3 protein: CSARVEGDYGYTF
CDR3 DNA: TGCAGTGCTAGAGTGGAAGGGGACTATGGCTACACCTTC